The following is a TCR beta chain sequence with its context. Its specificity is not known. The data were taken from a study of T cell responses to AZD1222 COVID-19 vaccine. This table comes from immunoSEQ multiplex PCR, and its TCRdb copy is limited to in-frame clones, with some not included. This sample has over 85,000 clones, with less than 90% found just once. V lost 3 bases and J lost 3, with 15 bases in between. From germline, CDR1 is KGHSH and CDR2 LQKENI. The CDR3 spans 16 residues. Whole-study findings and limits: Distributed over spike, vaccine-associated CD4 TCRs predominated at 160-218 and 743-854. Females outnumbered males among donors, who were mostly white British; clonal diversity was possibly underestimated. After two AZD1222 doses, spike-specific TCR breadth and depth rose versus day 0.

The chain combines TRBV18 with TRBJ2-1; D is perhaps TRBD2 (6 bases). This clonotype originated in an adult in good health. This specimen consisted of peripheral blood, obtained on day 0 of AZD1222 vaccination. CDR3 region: CASSPGGKRGYNEQFF. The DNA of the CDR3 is TGTGCCAGCTCACCTGGGGGGAAACGGGGCTACAATGAGCAGTTCTTC.